The entry that follows covers one T cell receptor beta chain sequence. Its specificity is unknown. This entry comes from a study of T cell responses to AZD1222 COVID-19 vaccine. The overall study: Doses given second, at about 4 or about 12 weeks, were pooled.

Sequencing used immunoSEQ multiplex PCR; TCRdb keeps in-frame clones, though not all of them. The sample contains about 150,000 clones, roughly 90% of which appear only once. The V end was cut by 5 bases, the J end by 4 bases, with 9 bases between. Germline V lookup: CDR1 LNHDA, CDR2 SQIVND (reference sequence). This CDR3 has 14 amino acids. Findings and caveats of the study: Reportedly, nearly half of unique spike TCRs recognized epitopes outside B.1.351/B.1.1.7 mutations. Spike-specific TCR breadth and depth both grew after two AZD1222 doses. Across spike, vaccine-associated CD4 TCRs were found, dominant at 160-218 and 743-854.

The receptor's source is an adult in good health. This specimen was peripheral blood, taken on day 0 of AZD1222 vaccination. The genes are TRBV19 and TRBJ2-6, with a weak D call TRBD1 (5 bases). This chain's CDR3 is CASSLGAGANVLTF. DNA of the CDR3: TGTGCCAGTAGTCTTGGGGCCGGGGCCAACGTCCTGACTTTC.